This entry lists 13 T cell receptor beta chains sequenced from one sample in a study of T cell responses to AZD1222 COVID-19 vaccine. Method: immunoSEQ multiplex PCR; TCRdb's copy keeps in-frame clones and lacks some. The sample holds tens of thousands of clones, about 89% seen once. The sample was peripheral blood, taken on day 0 of AZD1222 vaccination. Receptor source: an adult in good health.

This clone is a singleton in its sample. The rearrangement uses TRBV6-5 and TRBJ1-6; D may be TRBD1 (6 bases). Germline V gene lookup returns CDR1 MNHEY and CDR2 SVGAGI. Deletions cut 0 bases from V and 4 bases from J, with 7 bases between. The CDR3 spans 15 residues. CDR3 nucleotides: TGTGCCAGCAGTTACTCGACAGGTTATAATTCACCCCTCCACTTT. Translating gives CASSYSTGYNSPLHF.

This chain joins TRBV11-2 and TRBJ2-6, with no clear D. This CDR3 has 16 residues. Germline V lookup: CDR1 SGHAT, CDR2 FQNNGV. The germline V and J ends were trimmed by 1 base and 0 bases, with 7 bases remaining between them. CDR3 sequence reads: CASSLVQFSGANVLTF. In nucleotides, the CDR3 is TGTGCCAGCAGCTTAGTACAGTTCTCTGGGGCCAACGTCCTGACTTTC.

The V gene is TRBV7-2, the J gene TRBJ1-6; D is unresolved. The germline gives CDR1 SGHTA, CDR2 FQGNSA. Deletions cut 5 bases from V and 7 bases from J, with 12 bases between. This CDR3 has 14 amino acids. CDR3 DNA sequence: TGTGCCAGCAGCCCCCGGCCTTTAAATTCACCCCTCCACTTT. Protein sequence: CASSPRPLNSPLHF.

This clone was seen just once. The chain recombines TRBV5-4 with TRBJ2-5; D remains ambiguous. This CDR3 is built from 13 residues. Germline CDR1 reads SGHNT; CDR2 reads YYREEE (reference sequence). The V end lost 5 bases, the J end lost 5 bases, and 13 bases lay between the germline ends. CDR3 nucleotides: TGTGCCAGCAGAACGGCGGTAACGGAGACCCAGTACTTC. Amino acids: CASRTAVTETQYF.

This chain's CDR3 is CASSSQGQGKEKLFF. The CDR3 DNA reads TGTGCCAGCAGCAGTCAGGGACAGGGGAAAGAAAAACTGTTTTTT. The chain recombines TRBV9 with TRBJ1-4; TRBD1 agrees at 10 bases. The V gene end was trimmed by 4 bases and the J gene end by 8 bases; junction bases not matched to a gene: 8. CDR3 size: 15 residues. Per germline, CDR1 SGDLS and CDR2 YYNGEE. Full variable domain (remainder filled in from reference TRBV9 and TRBJ1-4): DSGVTQTPKHLITATGQRVTLRCSPRSGDLSVYWYQQSLDQGLQFLIQYYNGEERAKGNILERFSAQQFPDLHSELNLSSLELGDSALYFCASSSQGQGKEKLFFGSGTQLSVL.

The J gene is TRBJ1-1, the V gene TRBV6-5; D might be TRBD1 (6 bases). The CDR3 loop spans 14 amino acids. CDR1 is MNHEY, CDR2 SVGAGI, per germline. Trimming pared 7 bases from V and 0 bases from J, leaving 12 bases between. CDR3 amino acids: CASTRTEMNTEAFF. The CDR3, as DNA: TGTGCCAGCACTAGGACAGAGATGAACACTGAAGCTTTCTTT.

The chain uses TRBV4-3 and TRBJ1-4; D is possibly TRBD1 (5 bases). The V gene's germline CDR1 is LGHNA and CDR2 YSLEER. The CDR3 length is 15 residues. The germline V and J ends were trimmed by 0 bases and 8 bases, with 13 bases remaining between them. Here the CDR3 reads CASSQDPGPREKLFF. DNA for the CDR3: TGCGCCAGCAGCCAAGATCCGGGACCGCGAGAAAAACTGTTTTTT.

The rearrangement joins TRBV28 to TRBJ2-7, with D tentatively TRBD1 or TRBD2 (5 bases each). V lost 7 bases and J lost 6, with 16 bases in between. The CDR3 has 13 residues. In germline, CDR1 is MDHEN, CDR2 SYDVKM. CDR3 amino acids: CASIRDLQGEQYF. The DNA for the CDR3 is TGTGCCAGCATTCGGGACCTTCAAGGCGAGCAGTACTTC.

This chain links TRBV7-2 with TRBJ1-1, with 7 bases that match TRBD1. The CDR3 has 15 residues. Germline CDR1 SGHTA, CDR2 FQGNSA. V gave up 5 bases and J gave up 0 bases; unmatched junction bases: 6. CDR3 in amino acids: CASSARQGLNTEAFF. In nucleotides, the CDR3 is TGTGCCAGCAGCGCGCGACAGGGATTGAACACTGAAGCTTTCTTT.

This clone was counted once. This chain joins TRBV2 and TRBJ1-5; tentatively, D is TRBD1 (5 bases). This CDR3 spans 15 amino acids. Looked up from germline, CDR1 is SNHLY and CDR2 is FYNNEI. V lost 4 bases and J 7 bases, leaving 17 bases between the germline ends. CDR3 nucleotide sequence: TGTGCCAGCAGTGCGGGGGTGGGTTCGCGACAGCCCCAGCATTTT. Translated, it gives CASSAGVGSRQPQHF. The complete variable domain, with remaining parts taken from reference TRBV2 and TRBJ1-5, reads EPEVTQTPSHQVTQMGQEVILRCVPISNHLYFYWYRQILGQKVEFLVSFYNNEISEKSEIFDDQFSVERPDGSNFTLKIRSTKLEDSAMYFCASSAGVGSRQPQHFGDGTRLSIL.

The chain links TRBV7-2 to TRBJ1-5; D gene uncertain. V lost 2 bases and J lost 1, with 9 bases in between. CDR1 is SGHTA, CDR2 FQGNSA, per germline. This CDR3 is 15 amino acids long. As DNA, the CDR3 is TGTGCCAGCAGCTTAAATATCCAGAGCAATCAGCCCCAGCATTTT. Protein: CASSLNIQSNQPQHF. Variable domain in full (rest from reference TRBV7-2 and TRBJ1-5): GAGVSQSPSNKVTEKGKDVELRCDPISGHTALYWYRQSLGQGLEFLIYFQGNSAPDKSGLPSDRFSAERTGGSVSTLTIQRTQQEDSAVYLCASSLNIQSNQPQHFGDGTRLSIL.

This chain joins TRBV6-5 and TRBJ1-5, with D hard to call. Between the trimmed V and J ends, which lost 8 bases and 1 base, there was a span of 15 bases. The CDR3 spans 15 residues. Per the germline V gene, CDR1 is MNHEY and CDR2 is SVGAGI. The CDR3 protein is CASGLARQSNQPQHF. The DNA for the CDR3 is TGTGCCAGCGGCCTGGCGAGGCAGAGCAATCAGCCCCAGCATTTT.

This clone occurred a few times. This sequence joins TRBV7-2 and TRBJ1-1; 12 bases map to TRBD1. Trimming took 5 bases from V and 10 from J; bases not matched to a gene: 5. The CDR3 extends over 13 amino acids. The germline V gene encodes CDR1 SGHTA and CDR2 FQGNSA. The DNA of the CDR3 is TGTGCCAGCAGCCCTCCGGGACAGGGGGCAGCTTTCTTT. Its protein is CASSPPGQGAAFF.